This record looks at one TCR beta chain sequence and its context. Its antigen is still unknown. No base quality information exists; no much larger clone differs at one position. Other nucleotide sequences from this sample produce the same CDR3. Using the deep immunoSEQ assay, TCR CDR3 regions were amplified from genomic DNA by multiplex PCR. Genomic DNA extracted from each cell subset was distributed evenly over all wells of several immunoSEQ 96-well plates, and each plate served as one replicate. For sorted subsets, 200 ng of genomic DNA, equivalent to some 30,000 T cell genomes, went into each replicate PCR. Purified libraries were measured with a Qubit 3.0 fluorometer, size-checked on a Bioanalyzer 2100, and measured again with the KAPA Library Quantification kit. Every immunoSEQ 96-well plate was sequenced on a dedicated single-read 150-cycle Illumina NextSeq 550 flow cell. As for the authors' bioinformatics: Because only junctional sequences without quality scores were contained in the immunoSEQ output, filtering matching that applied to full-length reads could not be performed. To assign V/J genes and CDR3, sequences were annotated against IMGT germline references using PyIR, a Python wrapper for IgBLAST v1.9. Reads were filtered out if the reads had weak V/J assignments (E-value above 1e-6), no CDR3, stop codons, out-of-frame junctions, or ambiguous translated residues. V3J clonotypes were defined by identical inferred V gene, J gene, and CDR3 amino acid sequence. Percentage overlap between repertoires was computed as shared unique clonotypes divided by the size of the smaller repertoire. Richness of each repertoire was evaluated using RTK rarefaction, the Chao1 estimator, and Recon v2.1 estimates of unobserved clonotypes. Generation probabilities for all TCRbeta clonotypes obtained by the gDNA method from a few donors were computed using OLGA. The immuneACCESS repertoire file appears here via TCRdb, limited to in-frame rearrangements. These files lack a portion of the clones; in checked studies, under half of the deficit traces to unresolved V genes, and the cause of the others is not known. V and J calls and clone size are given by that table; D and trimming were obtained from the DNA. The sample table lists around 2,000,000 clones, just under 95% of them with a count of one. Together, the top ten hold roughly 1.2% of the sample.

For the CD8 naive samples, CD45RO-negative cells were positively selected for CCR7, yielding a CD45RA+CCR7+ population from which TemRA cells were excluded. Healthy HIV-negative adults with no recently reported acute infections or vaccinations were included as donors. Every donor was a Caucasian adult residing in Nashville, Tennessee, USA. Blood was collected by leukapheresis, and PBMCs were isolated by Ficoll-Histopaque density gradient centrifugation and then cryopreserved in liquid nitrogen vapor phase. Analytical flow cytometry was used to check the purity and quantity of every magnetically sorted T cell population. Genomic DNA was isolated from every sorted fraction and measured by UV absorbance on a Nanodrop 2000c. The CDR3 runs 11 amino acids, cysteine and phenylalanine included. The sequence is cut down to CDR3 DNA, 33 bases in frame from base 1. V and J are truncated by 2 bases and 7 bases respectively, leaving an intervening sequence of 5 bases. Reading the germline V gene (reference sequence) gives CDR1 PRHDT and CDR2 FYEKMQ.

This entry is derived from a study of shared clonotypes between healthy human individuals (dated by TCRdb to the early 2020s). With regard to the full study: Three men and a couple of women, aged 18 to 49 years, made up the cohort. Blood TCR repertoires of five healthy adults were deeply sequenced to estimate repertoire size and the extent of clonotype sharing between individuals. Per donor, three plates each were used for CD4 naive and CD4 memory, two for CD8 naive, and one for CD8 memory. Each donor's leukapheresis produced roughly between roughly 0.85 and 9 billion PBMCs. Libraries were prepared and TCR repertoires were sequenced by different laboratories using diverse techniques, in order to increase sequencing depth and limit assay-specific biases. General study outcomes and caveats: Based on pairwise subsampling, the degree of clonotype sharing among donors was expected to be affected by sequencing depth. Naive subsets generally had larger estimated clonotype richness than memory subsets. About 5% of naive CD4, 3% to 4% of naive CD8, approximately 2% of memory CD4, and 0.35% to 0.4% of memory CD8 clonotypes were shared across several donors. Only blood was sampled, and tissue TCR repertoires likely differ from those in blood. Rarefaction of sorted-subset datasets indicated incomplete sequencing despite the large sequencing depth. The small number of donors limited the genetic and exposure-history diversity represented. Higher generation probabilities were observed for clonotypes shared by all four sorted-subset donors than for non-shared clonotypes.

Here the chain combines TRBV13 and TRBJ1-1, with an unclear D gene assignment. This clonotype originated in a man between 18 and 35 years old in good health. The sequenced sample consisted of naive CD8+ T cells sorted from blood. Sample cell subset or site, as interpreted from the label and publication: CD45RA+CCR7+. The sequence in DNA is TGTGCCAGCAGCTTATCGGGTGAAGCTTTCTTT. It translates as CASSLSGEAFF. The CDR3, completed at both ends by the reference TRBV13 and TRBJ1-1 genes, gives the full variable domain AAGVIQSPRHLIKEKRETATLKCYPIPRHDTVYWYQQGPGQDPQFLISFYEKMQSDKGSIPDRFSAQQFSDYHSELNMSSLELGDSALYFCASSLSGEAFFGQGTRLTVV.